This entry is about one T cell receptor beta chain. Its antigen is not identified. The data were taken from a study of T cell repertoires in cytomegalovirus infection. Background on the study: A matching HLA type, together with CMV infection, was signaled by public TCR beta signatures.

TCRdb used MiXCR to reprocess the reads, holding one entry per CDR3 protein. The profile shows about 260,000 distinct CDR3 sequences, approximately 9.2% of them singletons. Study conclusions and caveats: Cumulative public TCR beta family frequency identified CMV carriers with the relevant HLA. Ex vivo responses were dominated by HLA-C-restricted CMV-specific TCR beta clonotypes.

The CDR3 runs 15 residues. In germline, CDR1 is SGHVS, CDR2 FNYEAQ. V lost 4 bases, J lost 5 bases, and 5 bases stayed unmatched. The specimen was PBMCs. The source is a human donor in good health (CMV status not recorded). Some clones in this sample may be carry-over from other donors' samples. The V and J genes are TRBV7-6 and TRBJ2-1; 10 nucleotides align to TRBD1. The CDR3 DNA reads as TGTGCCAGCAGCTCCGGGACAGGGGCAAACAATGAGCAGTTCTTC. Translating gives CASSSGTGANNEQFF.